Sequencing of this T cell receptor (beta chain) was carried out in a study of Graves' ophthalmopathy and Graves' hyperthyroidism. Ages of hyperthyroidism patients ran from 18 to 65, and their diagnoses were new, under 2 months' duration. At least ten counts were recorded for this clonotype. What it binds is not known. At one end the junction does not follow the germline gene, possibly because of a read error. Study-wide findings and caveats: Both an approximately 70% sensitivity and an approximately 74% specificity characterized the model's predictions of ophthalmopathy progression. Clonotypes were expanded in thyroid at above 0.001 frequency, and most also appeared in blood.

The CDR3 runs 12 residues. Per the germline V gene, CDR1 is SGHRS and CDR2 is YFSETQ. RNA transcripts were the source from which TCR beta CDR3 regions were amplified. First-round RT-PCR used HTBI primers; second-round multiplex PCR followed. TCRdb reprocessed the multiplex PCR reads with MiXCR, giving one entry per CDR3 protein. The sample includes about 590,000 distinct CDR3 sequences, 39% seen only once; the top ten take about 4%. V usage is TRBV5-1 and J usage is TRBJ2-7, with D perhaps matching TRBD1 (6 bases). This receptor was obtained from an adult man with Graves' hyperthyroidism. The specimen sequenced was peripheral blood or thyroid tissue (not recorded which). CDR3 nucleotide sequence: TGCGCCAGCAGCGGGGAAGCTAACAGGGTGGTTTTC. This gives the protein CASSGEANRVVF.